The subject of this entry is one T cell receptor beta chain. 5'RACE template switching with UMIs produced the TCR beta cDNA. TCRdb re-called the 5' RACE reads and gives one entry per CDR3 protein, without DNA. This sample lists about 400,000 distinct CDR3 sequences; its ten largest clones have around 11%. There are 15 residues in the CDR3. Germline V lookup: CDR1 SGHTA, CDR2 FQGNSA. This sample was included in a study of T cells expressing NK-cell markers. Study details: The TCR beta repertoires originated in sorted CD3+CD56+NKG2C+, CD3+CD56+NKG2C- and CD3+CD56-NKG2C+ T cells.

The receptor comes from a woman aged 45-59 years in good health. The gene calls are TRBV7-2 and TRBJ2-3; there is no DNA to check the TCRdb D call of TRBD1. The sequencing input was blood T cells: a sorted CD56 or NKG2C T cell subset, CD4+ or CD8+ T cells, or bulk PBMC T cells (not recorded which). The CDR3 region is CASSLPSRATDTQYF.